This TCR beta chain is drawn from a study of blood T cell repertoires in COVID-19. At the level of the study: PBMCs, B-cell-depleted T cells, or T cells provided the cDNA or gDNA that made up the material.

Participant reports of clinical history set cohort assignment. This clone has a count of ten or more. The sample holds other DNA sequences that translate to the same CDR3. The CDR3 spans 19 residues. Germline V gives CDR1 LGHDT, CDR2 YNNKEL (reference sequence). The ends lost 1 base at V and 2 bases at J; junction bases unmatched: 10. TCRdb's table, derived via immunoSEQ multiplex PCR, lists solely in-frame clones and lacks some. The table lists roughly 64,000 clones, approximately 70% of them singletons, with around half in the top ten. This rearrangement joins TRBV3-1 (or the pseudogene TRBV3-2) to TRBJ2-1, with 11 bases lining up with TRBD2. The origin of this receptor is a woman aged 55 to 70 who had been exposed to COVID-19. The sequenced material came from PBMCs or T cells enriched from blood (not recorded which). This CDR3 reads CASSQGLAGGLKAYNEQFF. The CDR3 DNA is TGTGCCAGCAGCCAAGGGCTAGCGGGGGGCCTAAAAGCCTACAATGAGCAGTTCTTC.